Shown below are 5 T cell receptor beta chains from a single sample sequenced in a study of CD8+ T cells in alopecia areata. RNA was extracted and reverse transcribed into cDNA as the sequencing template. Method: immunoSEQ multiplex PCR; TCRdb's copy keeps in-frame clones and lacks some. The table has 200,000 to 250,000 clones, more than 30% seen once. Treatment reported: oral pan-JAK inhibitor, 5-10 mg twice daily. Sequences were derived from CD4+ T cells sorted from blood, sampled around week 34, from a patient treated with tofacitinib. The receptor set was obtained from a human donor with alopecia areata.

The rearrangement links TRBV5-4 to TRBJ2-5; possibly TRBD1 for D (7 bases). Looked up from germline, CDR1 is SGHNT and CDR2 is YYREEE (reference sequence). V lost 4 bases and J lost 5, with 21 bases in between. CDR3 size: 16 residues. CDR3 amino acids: CASSTRQGGRVETQYF. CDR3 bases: TGTGCCAGCAGCACTCGCCAGGGGGGCCGGGTGGAGACCCAGTACTTC.

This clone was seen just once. The CDR3 coding sequence is TGTGCCAGCAGCGTAGGGGGGCCTGGGGCCAACGTCCTGACTTTC. Protein sequence: CASSVGGPGANVLTF. V usage is TRBV9 and J usage is TRBJ2-6; possible D gene TRBD1, 6 bases. Germline V gene data show CDR1 as SGDLS and CDR2 as YYNGEE. The CDR3 sequence is 15 residues long. Trimming took off 0 bases at V and 2 bases at J, with 6 bases between the two ends.

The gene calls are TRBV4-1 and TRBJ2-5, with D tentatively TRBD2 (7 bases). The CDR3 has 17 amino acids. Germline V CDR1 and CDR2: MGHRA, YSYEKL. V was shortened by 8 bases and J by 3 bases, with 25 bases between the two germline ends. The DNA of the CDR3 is TGCGCCAGCCGGGGGGCGGCTGCCGGACTTGTTAAAGAGACCCAGTACTTC. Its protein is CASRGAAAGLVKETQYF.

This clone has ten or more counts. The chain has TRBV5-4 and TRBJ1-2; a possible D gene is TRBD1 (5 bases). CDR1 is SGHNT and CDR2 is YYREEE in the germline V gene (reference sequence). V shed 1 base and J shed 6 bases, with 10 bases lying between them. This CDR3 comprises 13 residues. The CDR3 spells CASSLKGADGYTF. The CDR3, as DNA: TGTGCCAGCAGCTTGAAAGGGGCCGATGGCTACACCTTC.

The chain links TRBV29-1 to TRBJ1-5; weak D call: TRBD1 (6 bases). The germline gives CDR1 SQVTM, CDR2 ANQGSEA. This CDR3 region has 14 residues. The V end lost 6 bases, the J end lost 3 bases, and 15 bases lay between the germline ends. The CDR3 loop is CSVSTGHNNQPQHF. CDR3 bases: TGCAGCGTGTCGACAGGACACAACAATCAGCCCCAGCATTTT.